This paragraph reports one TCR beta chain. Ten or more counts support this clonotype. Its antigen is not yet known. Nothing much larger sits one base from this clone, and base qualities are not available. Compared with germline, V lacks 10 bases and J lacks 0 bases; bases without a gene match: 13. Via the germline V gene (reference sequence), CDR1 is MNHEY and CDR2 SMNVEV. The CDR3, cysteine through phenylalanine, is 17 amino acids long. Left in the record is the CDR3 DNA by itself, 51 bases read in frame from the first base. The data were taken from a study of CD8 T cells in ankylosing spondylitis (dated by TCRdb to the late 2010s). For context, the study as a whole: T cell receptor beta repertoires were profiled in healthy donors and ankylosing spondylitis patients so that disease-linked TCR variants could be found. In total, the full study cohort was made up of nearly 110 healthy donors and 25 or so ankylosing spondylitis patients. Peripheral blood was sampled, and synovial fluid was additionally collected from ankylosing spondylitis patients.

General conclusions and limits of the study: Some TCR beta motif variants had previously been reported in synovial fluid and blood of reactive arthritis patients, which suggested common disease-initiation mechanisms. Significant enrichment of the disease-linked clones was reported in matched synovial fluid samples from ankylosing spondylitis patients. A TCR beta motif made up of fewer than 10 highly homologous amino acid variants appeared to be characteristic of blood from ankylosing spondylitis patients. A CD8+ phenotype was shown by the disease-linked clones, which were found at relatively low frequencies in peripheral blood.

Instrument used: Illumina HiSeq 2500. TCR beta libraries were prepared by quantitative 5'-RACE with molecular barcodes. In the paper's pipeline: A new computational method, built on a probabilistic model of VDJ rearrangement, was used to identify disease-linked TCR variants. The raw public reads went through TCRdb reprocessing: fastp at Q25, MiXCR clone calling, in-frame beta chains kept. Rows are unified per CDR3 protein, each entry keeping the most common DNA and genes. Here the V and J calls rest on TCRdb's processing, not on the authors' analysis. The sample profile shows a few hundred thousand distinct CDR3 sequences; roughly 11% of them were found once. The top ten hold roughly 9.2% of the sample.

The clonotype was recovered from a female donor with ankylosing spondylitis or in good health (not recorded which). The sequence links TRBV27 to TRBJ2-3; TRBD2 lines up with 10 middle nucleotides. Sequenced input: blood, either unsorted or a sorted T cell fraction (not recorded which). The bases read TGTGCCACCACCAAATACAGCGGGAGGGGTAGCACAGATACGCAGTATTTT. This encodes CATTKYSGRGSTDTQYF.